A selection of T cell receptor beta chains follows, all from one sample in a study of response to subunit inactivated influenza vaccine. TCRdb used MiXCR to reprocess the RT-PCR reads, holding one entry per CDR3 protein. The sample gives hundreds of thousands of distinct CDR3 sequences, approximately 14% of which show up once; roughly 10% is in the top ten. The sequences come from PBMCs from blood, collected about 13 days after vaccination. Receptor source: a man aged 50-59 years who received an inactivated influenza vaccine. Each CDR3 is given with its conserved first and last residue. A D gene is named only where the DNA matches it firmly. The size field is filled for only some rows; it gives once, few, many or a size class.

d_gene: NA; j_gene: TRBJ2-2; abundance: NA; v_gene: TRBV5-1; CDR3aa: CASSLGDSPLANTGELFF; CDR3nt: TGCGCCAGCAGCTTGGGGGATTCCCCGCTAGCCAACACCGGGGAGCTGTTTTTT
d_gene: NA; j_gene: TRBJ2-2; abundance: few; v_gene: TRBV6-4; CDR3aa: CASSEGGANTGELFF; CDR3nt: TGTGCCAGCAGTGAAGGGGGGGCGAACACCGGGGAGCTGTTTTTT
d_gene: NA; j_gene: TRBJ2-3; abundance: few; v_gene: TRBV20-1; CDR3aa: CSARDLRRGRTDTQYF; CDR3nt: TGCAGTGCTAGAGATCTTAGGCGGGGCCGCACAGATACGCAGTATTTT
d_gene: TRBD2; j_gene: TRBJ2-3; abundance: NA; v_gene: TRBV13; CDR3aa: CASSNLAGVSDTQYF; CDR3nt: TGTGCCAGCAGTAATCTAGCGGGAGTATCAGATACGCAGTATTTT
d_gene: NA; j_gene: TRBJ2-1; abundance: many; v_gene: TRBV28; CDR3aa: CASSRLDFSYNEQFF; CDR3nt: TGTGCCAGCAGCCGGCTAGACTTCTCCTACAATGAGCAGTTCTTC
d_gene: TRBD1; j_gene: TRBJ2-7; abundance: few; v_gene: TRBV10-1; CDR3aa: CASSRDRAPYEQYF; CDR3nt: TGCGCCAGCAGCCGGGACAGGGCACCCTACGAGCAGTACTTC
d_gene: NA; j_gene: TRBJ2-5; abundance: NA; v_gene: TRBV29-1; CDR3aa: CSIEPGETQYF; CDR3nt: TGCAGCATCGAACCGGGTGAGACCCAGTACTTC
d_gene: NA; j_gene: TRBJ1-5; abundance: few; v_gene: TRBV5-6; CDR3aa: CASSSRGFNQPQHF; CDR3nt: TGTGCCAGCAGCTCCCGGGGCTTCAATCAGCCCCAGCATTTT
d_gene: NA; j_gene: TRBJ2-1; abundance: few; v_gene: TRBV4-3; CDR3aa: CASSQGLRQGTSYNEQFF; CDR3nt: TGCGCCAGCAGCCAAGGTCTACGACAAGGCACCTCCTACAATGAGCAGTTCTTC
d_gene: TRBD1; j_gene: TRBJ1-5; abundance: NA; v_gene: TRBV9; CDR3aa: CASSEDGTGIQPQHF; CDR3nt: TGTGCCAGCAGCGAAGACGGGACAGGGATTCAGCCCCAGCATTTT
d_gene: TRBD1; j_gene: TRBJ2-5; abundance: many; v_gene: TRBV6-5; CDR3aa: CASSWTGDGQETQYF; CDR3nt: TGTGCCAGCAGTTGGACAGGGGACGGACAAGAGACCCAGTACTTC
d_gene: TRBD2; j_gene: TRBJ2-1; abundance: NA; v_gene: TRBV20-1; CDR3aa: CSASRASIKTSGGNEQFF; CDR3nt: TGCAGTGCTAGCAGGGCGTCGATAAAGACTAGCGGGGGCAATGAGCAGTTCTTC
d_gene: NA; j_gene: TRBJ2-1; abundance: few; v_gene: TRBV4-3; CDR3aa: CASSQEHSRVDNEQFF; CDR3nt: TGCGCCAGCAGCCAAGAACACAGCAGGGTTGACAATGAGCAGTTCTTC
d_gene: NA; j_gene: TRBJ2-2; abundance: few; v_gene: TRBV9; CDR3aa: CASSVRDKSGELFF; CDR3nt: TGTGCCAGCAGCGTTCGGGACAAGTCCGGGGAGCTGTTTTTT
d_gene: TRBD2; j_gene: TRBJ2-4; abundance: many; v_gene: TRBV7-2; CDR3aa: CASSPSSGRVAKNIQYF; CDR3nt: TGTGCCAGCAGCCCTTCTAGCGGGAGGGTAGCCAAAAACATTCAGTACTTC
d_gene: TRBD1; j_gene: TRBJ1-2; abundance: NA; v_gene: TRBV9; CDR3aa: CASSVGGQDRGYTF; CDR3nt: TGTGCCAGCAGCGTAGGAGGACAGGATCGGGGCTACACCTTC